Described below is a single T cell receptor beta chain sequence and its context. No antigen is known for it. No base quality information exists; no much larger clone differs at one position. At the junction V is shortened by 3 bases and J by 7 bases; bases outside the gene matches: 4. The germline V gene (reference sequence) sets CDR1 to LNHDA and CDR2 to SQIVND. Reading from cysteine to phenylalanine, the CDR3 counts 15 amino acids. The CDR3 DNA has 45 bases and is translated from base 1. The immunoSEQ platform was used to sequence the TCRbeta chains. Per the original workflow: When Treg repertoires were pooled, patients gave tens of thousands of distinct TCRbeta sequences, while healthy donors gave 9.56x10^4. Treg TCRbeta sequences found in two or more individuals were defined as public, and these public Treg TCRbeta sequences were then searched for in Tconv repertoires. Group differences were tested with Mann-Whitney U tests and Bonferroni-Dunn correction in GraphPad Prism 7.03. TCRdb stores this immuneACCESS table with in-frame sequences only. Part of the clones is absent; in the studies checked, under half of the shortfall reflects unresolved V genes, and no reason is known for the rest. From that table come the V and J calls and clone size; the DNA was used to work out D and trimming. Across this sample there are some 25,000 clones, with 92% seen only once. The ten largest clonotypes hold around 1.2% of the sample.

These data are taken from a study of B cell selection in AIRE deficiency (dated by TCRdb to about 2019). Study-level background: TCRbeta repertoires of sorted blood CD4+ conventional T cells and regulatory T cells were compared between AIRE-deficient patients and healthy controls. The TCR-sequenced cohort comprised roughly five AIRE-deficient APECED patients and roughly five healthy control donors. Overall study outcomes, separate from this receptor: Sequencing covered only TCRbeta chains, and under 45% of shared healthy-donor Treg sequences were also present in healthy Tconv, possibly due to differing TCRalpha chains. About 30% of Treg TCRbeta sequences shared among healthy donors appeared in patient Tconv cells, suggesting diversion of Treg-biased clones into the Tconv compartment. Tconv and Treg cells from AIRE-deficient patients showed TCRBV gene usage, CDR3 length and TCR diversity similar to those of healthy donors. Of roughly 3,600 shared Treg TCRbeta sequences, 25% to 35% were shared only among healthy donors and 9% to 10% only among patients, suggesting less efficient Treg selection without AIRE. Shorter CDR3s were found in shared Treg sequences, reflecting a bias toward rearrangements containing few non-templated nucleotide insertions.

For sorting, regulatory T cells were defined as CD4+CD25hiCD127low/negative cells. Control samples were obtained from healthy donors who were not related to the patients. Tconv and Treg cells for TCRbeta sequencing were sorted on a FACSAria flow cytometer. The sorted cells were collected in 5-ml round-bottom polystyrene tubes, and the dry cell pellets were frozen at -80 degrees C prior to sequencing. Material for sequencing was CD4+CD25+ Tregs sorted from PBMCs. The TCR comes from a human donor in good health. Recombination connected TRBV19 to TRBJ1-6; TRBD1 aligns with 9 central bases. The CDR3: CASSMGQGGNSPLHF. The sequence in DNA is TGTGCCAGTAGTATGGGACAGGGAGGGAATTCACCCCTCCACTTT.